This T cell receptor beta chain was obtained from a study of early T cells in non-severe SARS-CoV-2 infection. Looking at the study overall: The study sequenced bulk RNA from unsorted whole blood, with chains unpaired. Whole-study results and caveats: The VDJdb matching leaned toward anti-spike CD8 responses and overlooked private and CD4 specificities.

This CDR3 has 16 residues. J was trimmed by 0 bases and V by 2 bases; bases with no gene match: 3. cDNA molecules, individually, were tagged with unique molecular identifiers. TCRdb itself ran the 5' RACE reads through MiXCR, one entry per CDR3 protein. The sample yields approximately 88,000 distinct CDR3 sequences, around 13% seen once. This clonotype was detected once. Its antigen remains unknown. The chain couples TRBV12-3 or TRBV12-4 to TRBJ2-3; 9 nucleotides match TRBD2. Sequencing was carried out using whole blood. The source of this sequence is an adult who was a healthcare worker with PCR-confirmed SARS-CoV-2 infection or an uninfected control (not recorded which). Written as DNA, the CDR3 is TGTGCCAGCAGTTTAAGACTAGCGGCGAGCACAGATACGCAGTATTTT. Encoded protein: CASSLRLAASTDTQYF.